The clone carrying this TCR beta chain showed up just a few times. TCRdb passed the RT-PCR reads through MiXCR, listing each CDR3 protein once. The data contain about 960,000 distinct CDR3 sequences, roughly 17% of them seen just once; the ten biggest clones take up 5% to 7.5%. These data are taken from a study of patients and donors after allogeneic stem cell transplantation. V dropped 4 bases and J dropped 0 bases, with 10 bases sitting between them. The CDR3 length is 15 residues. Germline loops: CDR1 SGHRS, CDR2 YFSETQ. This TCR was sampled from a human donor who was either an allogeneic HSCT recipient or a stem cell or donor lymphocyte infusion donor (not recorded which). It is not recorded whose cells these are; they may come from a transplant donor. The sequenced sample was blood, either unsorted or a sorted T cell fraction (not recorded which). The rearrangement uses TRBV5-1 and TRBJ1-4; TRBD1 is a possible D gene (6 bases). CDR3 sequence: CASSISGATNEKLFF. The CDR3 coding sequence is TGCGCCAGCAGCATATCAGGGGCAACTAATGAAAAACTGTTTTTT.